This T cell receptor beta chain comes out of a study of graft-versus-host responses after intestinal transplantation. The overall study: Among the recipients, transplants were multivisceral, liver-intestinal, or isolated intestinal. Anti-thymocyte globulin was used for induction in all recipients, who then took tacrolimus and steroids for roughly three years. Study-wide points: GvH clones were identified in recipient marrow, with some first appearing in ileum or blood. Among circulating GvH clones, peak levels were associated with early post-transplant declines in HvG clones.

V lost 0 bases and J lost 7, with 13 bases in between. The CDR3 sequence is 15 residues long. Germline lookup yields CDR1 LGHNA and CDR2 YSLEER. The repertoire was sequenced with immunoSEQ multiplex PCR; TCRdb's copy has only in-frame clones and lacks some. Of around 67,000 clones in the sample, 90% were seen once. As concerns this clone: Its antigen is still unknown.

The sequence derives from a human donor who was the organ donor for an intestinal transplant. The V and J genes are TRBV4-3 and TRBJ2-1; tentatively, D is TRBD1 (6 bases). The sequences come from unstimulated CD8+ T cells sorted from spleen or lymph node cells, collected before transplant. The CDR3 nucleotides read TGCGCCAGCAGCCAAGATTTCTCCAGGGGTAATGAGCAGTTCTTC. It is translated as CASSQDFSRGNEQFF.